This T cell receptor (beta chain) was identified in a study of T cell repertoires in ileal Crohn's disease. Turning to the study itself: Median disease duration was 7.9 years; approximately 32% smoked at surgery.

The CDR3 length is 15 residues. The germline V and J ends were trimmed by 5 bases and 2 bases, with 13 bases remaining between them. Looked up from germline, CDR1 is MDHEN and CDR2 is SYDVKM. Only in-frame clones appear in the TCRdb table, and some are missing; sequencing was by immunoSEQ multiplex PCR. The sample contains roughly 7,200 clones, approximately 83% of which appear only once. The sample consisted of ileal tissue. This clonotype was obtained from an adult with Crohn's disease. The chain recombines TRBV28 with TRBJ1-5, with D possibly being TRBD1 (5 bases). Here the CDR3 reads CASSVRGSGNQPQHF. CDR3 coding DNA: TGTGCCAGCAGTGTACGGGGGAGCGGCAATCAGCCCCAGCATTTT.